This record looks at one TCR beta chain sequence and its context. Its matching antigen is unknown. Germline lookup yields CDR1 SGHRS and CDR2 YFSETQ. V shed 0 bases and J shed 11 bases, with 14 bases lying between them. The CDR3 spans 13 residues. The data were produced by immunoSEQ multiplex PCR, yet TCRdb's version contains in-frame clones alone and is incomplete. The sample has about 160,000 clones, roughly 94% seen once. This record belongs to a study of T cell responses to AZD1222 COVID-19 vaccine. Study-wide findings and caveats: Nearly half of spike-specific TCRs reportedly go after variant regions that carry no mutations. The study found Spike-specific TCR breadth and depth rose after two AZD1222 doses.

The chain carries TRBV5-1 and TRBJ1-2; D ambiguous. Sequencing was performed on peripheral blood, taken on day 0 of MenACWY control vaccination. The receptor comes from an adult in good health. In DNA form, the CDR3 reads TGCGCCAGCAGCTTGGACACTCTAGGGAGGTACACCTTC. Its translation is CASSLDTLGRYTF.